Detailed here is one T cell receptor (beta chain). Its specificity is not known. Then a second PCR, running about 6 to 12 cycles, was carried out with a sample-barcoded 5' primer and a J-beta primer mix. TCRdb reprocessed the 5' RACE reads with MiXCR, giving one entry per CDR3 protein. This sample has about 1,800,000 distinct CDR3 sequences; roughly 28% occur once, and the top ten carry roughly 8.2%. Germline trimming cut 1 base from V and 3 bases from J; bases unmatched to any gene: 1. CDR1 and CDR2 (germline): SNHLY, FYNNEI. The CDR3 contains 14 residues. The amount of total RNA extracted per sample was at least 5 micrograms. This entry comes from a study of blood T cells in healthy people across ages. The study's findings and limits: Investigators viewed diversity estimates from one million T cells as underestimates, the study reported. Since the PBMCs were unsorted, naive and antigen-experienced cells could not be conclusively compared.

Sequenced material: blood. The chain uses TRBV2 and TRBJ2-5; 8 bases agree with TRBD1. The clonotype originates from a woman between 25 and 40 years old in good health. CDR3 sequence reads: CASSEGTGKETQYF. The CDR3 DNA sequence: TGTGCCAGCAGTGAAGGGACAGGGAAAGAGACCCAGTACTTC.